Below, 15 T cell receptor beta chains from the same sample are listed, as sequenced in a study of T-cell memory formation after mild COVID-19. One entry per CDR3 protein results from TCRdb running MiXCR on the 5' RACE reads. Of around 500,000 distinct CDR3 sequences listed, 15% to 20% are singletons. The sequenced sample consisted of PBMCs or a T cell subset sorted from them (not recorded which). These receptor sequences come from an adult woman who had mild COVID-19 (a few samples of this study predate the infection). Cell type and time point are not known.

J is TRBJ1-4 and V is TRBV6-6; 7 bases match TRBD1. The CDR3 covers 15 residues. After removal of 5 bases from V and 5 bases from J, the junction contained 8 bases not matched to a gene. Germline assignment: CDR1 MNHNY and CDR2 SVGAGI (reference sequence). CDR3 coding DNA: TGTGCCAGCAGTGGCGCGGACAGGCCCAATGAAAAACTGTTTTTT. Protein: CASSGADRPNEKLFF.

This clonotype was seen a handful of times. The chain uses TRBV18 and TRBJ1-4; D remains ambiguous. CDR1 is KGHSH, CDR2 LQKENI, per germline. The CDR3 has 16 amino acids. V was cut by 0 bases and J by 0 bases, with 8 bases left in between. The CDR3 DNA reads TGTGCCAGCTCACCACCCGGGGTCGCAACTAATGAAAAACTGTTTTTT. Protein product: CASSPPGVATNEKLFF. The full variable domain, rest sourced from reference TRBV18 and TRBJ1-4, is NAGVMQNPRHLVRRRGQEARLRCSPMKGHSHVYWYRQLPEEGLKFMVYLQKENIIDESGMPKERFSAEFPKEGPSILRIQQVVRGDSAAYFCASSPPGVATNEKLFFGSGTQLSVL.

J is TRBJ1-1 and V is TRBV30; tentative D call: TRBD1 (5 bases). This CDR3 region has 13 residues. The germline V and J ends were trimmed by 0 bases and 4 bases, with 9 bases remaining between them. Looked up from germline, CDR1 is GTSNPN and CDR2 is SVGIG (reference sequence). CDR3 nucleotide sequence: TGTGCCTGGAGTGTACCAGGGCTCACTGAAGCTTTCTTT. Translated, it gives CAWSVPGLTEAFF.

The chain joins TRBV6-5 to TRBJ1-1; D gene ambiguous. The CDR3 is 14 residues long. The V and J ends lost 2 bases and 1 base respectively, with 8 bases between them. Looked up from germline, CDR1 is MNHEY and CDR2 is SVGAGI. The CDR3 protein is CASSYEGANTEAFF. The CDR3, as DNA: TGTGCCAGCAGTTACGAGGGCGCGAACACTGAAGCTTTCTTT.

V and J are TRBV2 and TRBJ2-7; D tentatively reads TRBD1 or TRBD2 (7 bases each). Germline CDR1 and CDR2: SNHLY and FYNNEI. CDR3 length equals 12 residues. Between the trimmed V and J ends, which lost 11 bases and 0 bases, there was a span of 11 bases. DNA of the CDR3: TGTGCCGGGAGGGACAGCTCCTACGAGCAGTACTTC. Translated, it gives CAGRDSSYEQYF.

This sequence joins TRBV2 and TRBJ2-7; the match to TRBD1 covers 9 bases. Trimming at V came to 6 bases and at J to 7 bases, leaving 7 bases not matched to a gene. From germline, CDR1 is SNHLY and CDR2 FYNNEI. This CDR3 contains 13 residues. Written as DNA, the CDR3 is TGTGCCAGCAGCCGGGACAGGGTTAGGGAGCAGTACTTC. This codes for CASSRDRVREQYF. The variable domain in full, with the rest retrieved from reference TRBV2 and TRBJ2-7, is EPEVTQTPSHQVTQMGQEVILRCVPISNHLYFYWYRQILGQKVEFLVSFYNNEISEKSEIFDDQFSVERPDGSNFTLKIRSTKLEDSAMYFCASSRDRVREQYFGPGTRLTVT.

The genes are TRBV3-1 and TRBJ2-7; D gene unclear. The ends were cut back, 2 bases at V and 5 bases at J, with 4 bases in the middle. CDR1 LGHDT and CDR2 YNNKEL come from the germline V gene (reference sequence). The CDR3 is 11 residues long. The CDR3 protein is CASSQRDEQYF. CDR3 nucleotides: TGTGCCAGCAGCCAACGGGACGAGCAGTACTTC.

This clonotype was found a few times. J is TRBJ1-2 and V is TRBV5-1; unclear D gene. V lost 4 bases to trimming and J lost 4 bases, with 14 bases between them. Germline V gene data show CDR1 as SGHRS and CDR2 as YFSETQ. The CDR3 is 14 amino acids. CDR3 amino acids: CASSEFNPSYGYTF. The CDR3 region has the DNA TGCGCCAGCAGCGAGTTCAACCCTTCCTATGGCTACACCTTC.

This clonotype occurred a few times. This chain uses TRBV4-3 with TRBJ2-1; 10 nucleotides line up with TRBD2. The CDR3 extends over 16 amino acids. V lost 4 bases and J lost 5; bases outside the gene matches: 8. The V gene's germline CDR1 is LGHNA and CDR2 YSLEER. CDR3 DNA sequence: TGCGCCAGCAGCCCAGGGACTAGCGTACTTAACAATGAGCAGTTCTTC. Translation gives CASSPGTSVLNNEQFF.

The chain is built from TRBV5-1 and TRBJ2-5; D uncertain. Trimming took off 6 bases at V and 2 bases at J, with 11 bases between the two ends. The CDR3 totals 13 residues. The germline V gene has CDR1 SGHRS and CDR2 YFSETQ. The CDR3 protein is CASNRPPQETQYF. CDR3 nucleotide sequence: TGCGCCAGCAATCGACCCCCACAAGAGACCCAGTACTTC.

The chain recombines TRBV5-1 with TRBJ2-5; D is unclear. The CDR3 runs 12 residues. V lost 4 bases and J lost 3, with 7 bases in between. Looked up from germline, CDR1 is SGHRS and CDR2 is YFSETQ. For the CDR3, the DNA is TGCGCCAGCAGCGCACAAAAAGAGACCCAGTACTTC. This encodes CASSAQKETQYF.

In its sample, this clonotype was seen many times. The chain has TRBV5-1 and TRBJ1-1; D gene uncertain. CDR1 SGHRS and CDR2 YFSETQ come from the germline V gene. The CDR3 extends over 13 amino acids. V gave up 3 bases and J gave up 6 bases, with 12 bases separating them. The CDR3 DNA follows: TGCGCCAGCAGCTCGCCCCCGGCGGCTGAAGCTTTCTTT. The encoded protein is CASSSPPAAEAFF.

This clonotype was recorded a few times. This chain uses TRBV9 with TRBJ2-1; either TRBD1 or TRBD2 may supply D (6 bases each). Germline values: CDR1 SGDLS, CDR2 YYNGEE. The CDR3 has 14 residues. Trimming left V 3 bases short and J 6 bases short, with 13 bases between. The CDR3 spells CASSAEGGPNEQFF. As DNA, the CDR3 is TGTGCCAGCAGCGCTGAGGGGGGACCCAATGAGCAGTTCTTC.

J is TRBJ2-7 and V is TRBV12-3 or TRBV12-4, with 7 bases matching TRBD1. This CDR3 is 15 amino acids long. Trimming cost V 6 bases and J 3 bases; bases outside gene matches: 11. DNA for the CDR3: TGTGCCAGCAGACCAGGGACAGCGTCCTTCTACGAGCAGTACTTC. This gives the protein CASRPGTASFYEQYF.

The rearrangement uses TRBV11-3 and TRBJ1-1; D is unclear. CDR3 length: 12 residues. V lost 2 bases to trimming and J lost 5 bases, with 6 bases between them. CDR1 and CDR2 from the germline V gene are SGHNT and YENEEA. DNA for the CDR3: TGTGCCAGCAGCTTACCAGCTACTGAAGCTTTCTTT. The encoded protein is CASSLPATEAFF.